This T cell receptor beta chain emerged from a study of spatial heterogeneity in lung cancer. Study-wide background: Across the raw uncorrected reads, a unique TCR and UMI combination was observed, on average, more than ten times.

The CDR3 extends over 19 amino acids. Germline trimming cut 0 bases from V and 0 bases from J; bases unmatched to any gene: 11. CDR1 and CDR2 from the germline V gene are SGHAT and FQNNGV. TCRdb fed the 5' RACE reads into MiXCR, producing one record per CDR3 protein. The table includes under 40,000 distinct CDR3 sequences, around 5.8% detected once. Time point indicated: sample taken at primary tumor resection. The authors sequenced whole RNA from tumor, nontumor lung or frozen PBMC without sorting. Sample: PBMCs, taken at surgery. This clonotype was obtained from a male donor with early-stage non-small cell lung cancer. The chain links TRBV11-2 to TRBJ2-7, with TRBD2 matching 10 bases. CDR3 in amino acids: CASSLEGGVLAGGSYEQYF. Here the CDR3 DNA reads TGTGCCAGCAGCTTAGAGGGGGGAGTGTTAGCGGGGGGCTCCTACGAGCAGTACTTC.